This TCR beta chain was captured in a study of T cell changes during pregnancy in multiple sclerosis. This CDR3 contains 15 residues. CDR1 is SGHDN and CDR2 is FVKESK in the germline V gene. The V gene lost 1 base and the J gene lost 2 bases, with 12 bases spanning the gap. Clones were sequenced by immunoSEQ multiplex PCR, and TCRdb holds only the in-frame ones, with some missing. This table holds over 55,000 clones, roughly 94% found once. The clonotype originates from a female donor with multiple sclerosis, enrolled in a pregnancy study. The sample here was CD8+ T cells from peripheral blood mononuclear cells, taken in the third trimester of pregnancy. The J gene is TRBJ2-7, the V gene TRBV14; D possibly corresponds to TRBD1 (5 bases). As DNA, the CDR3 is TGTGCCAGCAGCCAAGTTCAGGGCGGACCCTACGAGCAGTACTTC. Its protein is CASSQVQGGPYEQYF.